These 16 T cell receptor beta chains were all obtained from the same sample, sequenced in a study of CD4 and CD8 cells across lung adenocarcinoma regions. In TCRdb, the PCR reads were re-called with MiXCR into one record per CDR3 protein. The sample includes some 11,000 distinct CDR3 sequences, roughly 48% of them seen just once. The sample consisted of CD8+ T cells from the margin of a lung tumor. The receptors stem from a female donor with lung adenocarcinoma. The CD4 and CD8 labels of this study may be unreliable.

This clonotype was observed a few times. This chain connects TRBV7-3 to TRBJ2-3; D is undetermined. The CDR3 is 13 residues long. Germline V lookup: CDR1 SGHTA, CDR2 FQGTGA. V was cut by 5 bases and J by 4 bases, with 10 bases left in between. The CDR3 nucleotides read TGTGCCAGCAGCCCCCAACCCGCAGATACGCAGTATTTT. Translated: CASSPQPADTQYF.

This clonotype was found a few times. This chain connects TRBV6-1 to TRBJ1-2; 8 nucleotides align to TRBD1. V was clipped by 6 bases and J by 8 bases; unmatched bases: 5. Germline values: CDR1 MNHNS, CDR2 SASEGT. The CDR3 is 12 amino acids. The CDR3 spells CASRKQGEGYTF. CDR3 coding DNA: TGTGCCAGCAGAAAACAGGGGGAAGGCTACACCTTC.

This chain uses TRBV24-1 with TRBJ1-1; perhaps TRBD1 as D (5 bases). This CDR3 has 13 residues. Trimming took 5 bases from V and 8 from J, leaving 14 bases between them. Germline CDR1 reads KGHDR; CDR2 reads SFDVKD. The CDR3 loop reads CATSAGGGGEAFF. CDR3 nucleotide sequence: TGTGCCACCAGTGCGGGGGGAGGAGGGGAAGCTTTCTTT.

In its sample, this clonotype was seen once. The J gene is TRBJ2-3, the V gene TRBV7-6; D unclear. This CDR3 region has 15 residues. CDR1 and CDR2 from the germline V gene are SGHVS and FNYEAQ. V was shortened by 2 bases and J by 2 bases, with 11 bases between the two germline ends. The CDR3 nucleotides read TGTGCCAGCAGCTTATCGGTTTATGCCACAGATACGCAGTATTTT. This sequence encodes CASSLSVYATDTQYF.

Of note for this clonotype: One junction end does not reproduce the germline sequence, and a read error may be involved. V is TRBV6-1 and J is TRBJ2-4; D tentatively reads TRBD1 or TRBD2 (6 bases each). There are 12 residues in the CDR3. Germline values: CDR1 MNHNS, CDR2 SASEGT. CDR3 DNA sequence: TGTGCCAGCCTCGGGGGCAAAAATATTCAGTATTTC. As protein: CASLGGKNIQYF.

This clonotype is medium-sized by share. The chain couples TRBV12-3 or TRBV12-4 to TRBJ2-3; possibly TRBD2 for D (6 bases). Deletions cut 8 bases from V and 6 bases from J, with 12 bases between. This CDR3 is built from 12 residues. CDR3 protein: CASGGSRDTQYF. The CDR3, as DNA: TGTGCCAGCGGGGGGAGCAGGGATACGCAGTATTTT.

This chain joins TRBV4-1 and TRBJ2-1; 8 bases align to TRBD1. V shed 3 bases, J shed 7 bases, and the junction held 8 bases outside the gene matches. From germline, CDR1 is MGHRA and CDR2 YSYEKL. The CDR3 covers 15 residues. CDR3 DNA sequence: TGCGCCAGCAGCCACCCGGGACAGGTCTATAATGAGCAGTTCTTC. Protein: CASSHPGQVYNEQFF.

The chain links TRBV30 to TRBJ1-1; TRBD1 matches 8 bases. This CDR3 region has 13 residues. Germline values: CDR1 GTSNPN, CDR2 SVGIG (reference sequence). V was clipped by 5 bases and J by 3 bases; unmatched bases: 5. The CDR3 loop reads CAWSQDRDTEAFF. CDR3 coding DNA: TGTGCCTGGTCACAGGACAGGGACACTGAAGCTTTCTTT. Full variable domain (missing parts from reference TRBV30 and TRBJ1-1): SQTIHQWPATLVQPVGSPLSLECTVEGTSNPNLYWYRQAAGRGLQLLFYSVGIGQISSEVPQNLSASRPQDRQFILSSKKLLLSDSGFYLCAWSQDRDTEAFFGQGTRLTVV.

Of note for this clonotype: The junction does not match germline at one end; this may be a read error. V and J are TRBV6-4 and TRBJ2-3, with TRBD2 matching 8 bases. Germline V CDR1 and CDR2: MRHNA, SNTAGT. CDR3 length: 14 amino acids. The CDR3 spells CAGSGGWPKDTQYF. The CDR3 DNA reads as TGTGCGGGCAGCGGGGGCTGGCCCAAAGATACCCAGTATTTT.

This clonotype is medium-sized in the sample. The chain links TRBV7-8 to TRBJ2-1; no reliable D call. With 1 base removed from V and 5 bases from J, the gap between germline ends came to 12 bases. CDR1 is SGHVS, CDR2 FQNEAQ, per germline. The CDR3 totals 15 residues. Written as DNA, the CDR3 is TGTGCCAGCAGCTTAGGCTGGGCAATAGACAATGAGCAGTTCTTC. This translates into CASSLGWAIDNEQFF.

This clonotype is medium-sized by share. V usage is TRBV6-6 and J usage is TRBJ2-3; the match to TRBD2 covers 8 bases. The V segment lost 11 bases and the J segment 0 bases; nucleotides outside the gene matches: 7. The CDR3 loop spans 14 amino acids. Germline V gene sequence: CDR1 MNHNY, CDR2 SVGAGI (reference sequence). CDR3 sequence reads: CASIAGMSTDTQYF. The CDR3 DNA follows: TGTGCCTCCATAGCGGGAATGAGCACAGATACGCAGTATTTT.

This chain joins TRBV11-1 and TRBJ2-1; TRBD1 matches 8 bases. V shed 4 bases, J shed 1 base, and the junction held 9 bases outside the gene matches. The germline V gene encodes CDR1 SGHAT and CDR2 FQDESV (reference sequence). CDR3 length: 17 residues. In DNA, the CDR3 is TGTGCCAGCAGCTCCCACACCGACAGGGGATCCTACAATGAGCAGTTCTTC. Protein: CASSSHTDRGSYNEQFF.

This clonotype has only a few counts. It is likely a read error, because the conserved phenylalanine at the end of the CDR3 is missing. Because the CDR3's place on the DNA is in doubt, the DNA is left out and the CDR3 is given as listed by TCRdb. The chain links TRBV16 to TRBJ2-3. With termini counted, the CDR3 has 8 amino acids. Germline-derived CDR1 and CDR2 are KGHSY and FQNENV. CDR3 region: CRHKVSLC.

This clonotype is medium-sized within its sample. The chain joins TRBV12-3 or TRBV12-4 to TRBJ2-1; D call uncertain. The CDR3 covers 13 residues. Between the trimmed V and J ends, which lost 2 bases and 0 bases, there was a span of 2 bases. The CDR3 spells CASSLHSYNEQFF. In DNA form, the CDR3 reads TGTGCCAGCAGTTTACACTCCTACAATGAGCAGTTCTTC.

This chain links TRBV12-3 or TRBV12-4 with TRBJ1-6; D gene uncertain. The CDR3 spans 14 residues. Trimming cost V 2 bases and J 7 bases, with 9 bases left between them. CDR3 amino acids: CASSLLVQNSPLHF. The CDR3 nucleotides are TGTGCCAGCAGTTTATTGGTGCAGAATTCACCCCTCCACTTT.

V usage is TRBV7-3 and J usage is TRBJ2-5, with 7 bases fitting TRBD2. Germline V gene sequence: CDR1 SGHTA, CDR2 FQGTGA. Germline trimming cut 3 bases from V and 5 bases from J; bases unmatched to any gene: 9. The CDR3 consists of 15 residues. CDR3 sequence: CASSFFAGEYETQYF. CDR3 nucleotide sequence: TGTGCCAGCAGCTTCTTCGCGGGAGAGTACGAGACCCAGTACTTC.